The clone carrying this T cell receptor (beta chain) ranks as medium-sized. What it binds is not known. This sample was included in a study of TIL therapy for anti-PD-1-resistant metastatic lung cancer. Time point specified: pre-treatment sample, taken before nivolumab and TIL therapy. Tumor tissue came from excised metastases, mostly pleural nodules or supraclavicular lymph nodes. Adults with stage 4 NSCLC were enrolled in a phase I trial. This was the immunoSEQ v3 assay. Survey-level samples got 2 million to 2.5 million read pairs; deep-level samples got roughly 5-6.5 million. Generated by immunoSEQ multiplex PCR, the TCRdb table keeps only in-frame clones and is missing some. Seen here are 12,000 or so clones, about 54% observed once, and the top ten hold 6% to 8%. Overall study findings and caveats: TIL cultures after expansion showed higher clonality and lower diversity than baseline tumor (median about 6% vs 30%).

Germline V gene sequence: CDR1 MDHEN, CDR2 SYDVKM. The CDR3 has 15 amino acids. The V end lost 0 bases, the J end lost 7 bases, and 13 bases lay between the germline ends. The sequencing here drew on tumor tissue, taken at baseline. This chain joins TRBV28 and TRBJ1-5; D is perhaps TRBD1 (5 bases). This TCR came from a person aged 25 to 80 with non-small cell lung cancer. The CDR3 DNA reads as TGTGCCAGCAGTTTATGGGACACCCGTCTGCAGCCCCAGCATTTT. It specifies CASSLWDTRLQPQHF.